This record looks at one T cell receptor beta chain sequence and its context. The antigen is undetermined. Busulfan-fludarabine conditioning, marrow transplant, and cyclophosphamide on days +3 and +4 were administered. Germline CDR1 SGHTA, CDR2 FQGNSA. Trimming removed 4 bases from V and 3 bases from J, with 9 bases in between. The CDR3 spans 13 residues. The method was immunoSEQ multiplex PCR; TCRdb's version includes in-frame clones alone and lacks a portion of them. There are fewer than 12,000 clones in the sample; around nine tenths occur only once, and about 28% lies in the top ten. This specimen comes from a study of T cells after posttransplantation cyclophosphamide. Broader study findings: Later blood repertoires were often dominated by clones from the donor CD8+ memory compartment.

The chain joins TRBV7-2 to TRBJ2-5; D is ambiguous. The sequence derives from a male patient aged 25-45 years who received an allogeneic stem cell transplant from a related donor, was CMV-positive, and had acute GVHD only. Some T cells may be provided by the graft donor. Sequencing used CD4+ T cells sorted from PBMCs, obtained after allogeneic stem cell transplant with posttransplant cyclophosphamide. The CDR3 here is CASSSPQKETQYF. The DNA of the CDR3 is TGTGCCAGCAGCTCTCCCCAGAAAGAGACCCAGTACTTC.